The T cell receptor beta chain described here comes from a study of CD8 T cells in Susac syndrome. Germline V gene lookup returns CDR1 MNHNY and CDR2 SVGAGI (reference sequence). Trimming took 2 bases from V and 4 from J; bases not matched to a gene: 5. The CDR3 consists of 14 residues. The authors reverse transcribed about 0.5 to 1 ug RNA with random hexamers. MiXCR, applied by TCRdb to the immunoSEQ multiplex PCR reads, yields one record per CDR3 protein. This sample yields under 200,000 distinct CDR3 sequences, of which 85% to 95% are seen a single time; roughly 0.11% belongs to the top ten. This receptor was taken from a human donor with Susac syndrome. The chain links TRBV6-6 to TRBJ2-7; TRBD1 matches 7 bases. Sequenced input: CD4+ T cells from PBMCs. CDR3 residues: CASSYTGELYEQYF. The CDR3 coding sequence is TGTGCCAGCAGTTACACAGGGGAATTATACGAGCAGTACTTC.